These T cell receptor beta chains were read from a single sample in a study of shared clonotypes between healthy human individuals. Generated by immunoSEQ multiplex PCR, the TCRdb table keeps only in-frame clones and is missing some. The table shows 600,000 to 700,000 clones, with 73% occurring only once. Sequences were obtained from memory CD4+ T cells sorted from blood. The receptors stem from a woman in her twenties or thirties in good health. Each CDR3 is given with its conserved first and last residue. D genes are given only for firm matches. Clone size is shown for a subset of rows, as once, few, many or a class of expanded clone.

>-|TRBJ2-3|-|TRBV7-9
TGTGCCAGCAGCTCCTCCAGTAATTCGGCGGTCCTTACGCAGTATTTT
CASSSSSNSAVLTQYF
>TRBD2|TRBJ2-2|-|TRBV5-1
TGCGCCAGCAGCTTACTAGCGGAAGCCGCGGGGGAGCTGTTTTTT
CASSLLAEAAGELFF
>-|TRBJ1-5|few|TRBV19
TGTGCCAGTAGCGGGACAACTGATCAGCCCCAGCATTTT
CASSGTTDQPQHF
>-|TRBJ2-7|-|TRBV7-2
TGTGCCAGCAGCTTGAAAGGCCGCTCCTACGAGCAGTACTTC
CASSLKGRSYEQYF
>TRBD1|TRBJ2-3|-|TRBV6-1
TGTGCCAGCAGGGACAGGGTCACAGATACGCAGTATTTT
CASRDRVTDTQYF
>-|TRBJ2-5|-|TRBV6-5
TGTGCCAGCAGAAGGGGAGGAGAGACCCAGTACTTC
CASRRGGETQYF
>TRBD2|TRBJ2-1|once|TRBV28
TGTGCCAGCAGTGCCCCCGGGGACTACGACAATGAGCAGTTCTTC
CASSAPGDYDNEQFF
>-|TRBJ2-4|few|TRBV14
TGTGCCAGCAGCCACGGGACCGCCGGGGGCATTCAGTACTTC
CASSHGTAGGIQYF
>-|TRBJ2-3|-|TRBV2
TGTGCCAGCAGTGATCCAAGGATCCCAGATACGCAGTATTTT
CASSDPRIPDTQYF
>-|TRBJ2-7|-|TRBV28
TGTGCCAGCAGTCTACCGGGAAAGTCCTACGAGCAGTACTTC
CASSLPGKSYEQYF
>-|TRBJ2-7|-|TRBV5-5
TGTGCCAGCAGCGGCCAGCTCTTGAACTACGAGCAGTACTTC
CASSGQLLNYEQYF
>-|TRBJ2-2|-|TRBV6-5
TGTGCCAGCAGTTACAACAGGGCCCCCCGGGCCGGGGAGCTGTTTTTT
CASSYNRAPRAGELFF
>-|TRBJ1-5|-|TRBV19
TGTGCCAGTAGTTACCCAGGGGCGGAGATCAATCAGCCCCAGCATTTT
CASSYPGAEINQPQHF
>TRBD2|TRBJ2-7|-|TRBV27
TGTGCCAGCAACGCTGGGCGGGGGGCCCTCCTACGGGAGCAGTACTTC
CASNAGRGALLREQYF
>TRBD1|TRBJ2-7|-|TRBV5-1
TGCGCCAGCAGCTTGAATTCCGGGACAGGACTGACCTACGAGCAGTACTTC
CASSLNSGTGLTYEQYF
>-|TRBJ2-7|-|TRBV28
TGTGCCAGCAGTTTATATCCCCGGGGTATCGACGAGCAGTACTTC
CASSLYPRGIDEQYF
>-|TRBJ1-5|few|TRBV4-2
TGTGCCAGCAGCCAGGGTGGGACACGGGATCAGCCCCAGCATTTT
CASSQGGTRDQPQHF
>-|TRBJ1-1|-|TRBV29-1
TGCAGCGTTCCGGCTCAGGGCAAAGCTTTCTTT
CSVPAQGKAFF
>TRBD1|TRBJ1-1|-|TRBV19
TGTGCCAGTAGTACGGGACAGGGGTTTCACGGAGCTTTCTTT
CASSTGQGFHGAFF
>TRBD2|TRBJ2-2|-|TRBV19
TGTGCCAGTAGTATAGGACTAGCGGGAGTTACCGGGGAGCTGTTTTTT
CASSIGLAGVTGELFF
>-|TRBJ1-1|-|TRBV6-6
TGTGCCAGCAGCCCCTTCGGGATCGGCCTCGCTGAAGCTTTCTTT
CASSPFGIGLAEAFF
>-|TRBJ1-5|-|TRBV7-2
TGTGCCAGCAGCCCCCTGGGTATTCAGCCCCAGCATTTT
CASSPLGIQPQHF
>-|TRBJ2-7|-|TRBV5-1
TGCGCCAGCAGCTTCGGGACAATGAGCTCCTACGAGCAGTACTTC
CASSFGTMSSYEQYF
>-|TRBJ1-1|-|TRBV28
TGTGCCAGCAGTTTGGAACGGATGAACACTGAAGCTTTCTTT
CASSLERMNTEAFF
>-|TRBJ1-1|-|TRBV5-1
TGCGCCAGCAGCTTGGACCGAAACACTGAAGCTTTCTTT
CASSLDRNTEAFF
>-|TRBJ2-1|-|TRBV5-1
TGCGCCAGCAGCTTGGTGACGGGAGTAAACTACAATGAGCAGTTCTTC
CASSLVTGVNYNEQFF
>-|TRBJ2-1|few|TRBV29-1
TGCAGCGTGACCCAAGATGCTCGGAATGAGCAGTTCTTC
CSVTQDARNEQFF